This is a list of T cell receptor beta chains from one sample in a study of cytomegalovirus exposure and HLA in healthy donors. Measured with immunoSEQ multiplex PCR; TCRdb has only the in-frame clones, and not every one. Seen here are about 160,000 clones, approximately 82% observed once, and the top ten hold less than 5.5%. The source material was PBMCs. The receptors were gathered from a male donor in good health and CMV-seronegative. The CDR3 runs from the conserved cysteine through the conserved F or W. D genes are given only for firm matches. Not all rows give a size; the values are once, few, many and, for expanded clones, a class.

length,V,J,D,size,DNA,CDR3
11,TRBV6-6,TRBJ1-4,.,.,TGTGCCAGCAGCCCTGAACGGAAACTGTTTTTT,CASSPERKLFF
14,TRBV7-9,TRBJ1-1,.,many,TGTGCCAGCAGCTTTGGGCAGGCCTGGACTGAAGCTTTCTTT,CASSFGQAWTEAFF
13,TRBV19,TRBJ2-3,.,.,TGTGCCAGTAGTATAGCGGGGTCAGATACGCAGTATTTT,CASSIAGSDTQYF
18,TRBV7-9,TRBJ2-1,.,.,TGTGCCAGCAGCTCGACTGATAGCGGTTTGGGGTTCTACAATGAGCAGTTCTTC,CASSSTDSGLGFYNEQFF
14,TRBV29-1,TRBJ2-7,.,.,TGCAGCGTTGTTAGGCAGGGCAGCTCCTACGAGCAGTACTTC,CSVVRQGSSYEQYF
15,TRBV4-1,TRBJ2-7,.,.,TGCGCCAGCAGCCAATACCAGGGGTACACTAACGAGCAGTACTTC,CASSQYQGYTNEQYF
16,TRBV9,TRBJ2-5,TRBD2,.,TGTGCCAGCAGCGTAGGTAGCGGGGGGGCTTGGGAGACCCAGTACTTC,CASSVGSGGAWETQYF
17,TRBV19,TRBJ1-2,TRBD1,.,TGTGCCAGTAGTATTATCGGCGGGACAGGGGACTGGGGTGGCTACACCTTC,CASSIIGGTGDWGGYTF
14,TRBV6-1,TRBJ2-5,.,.,TGTGCCAGCACTAGGGACCCGGGGGAAGAGACCCAGTACTTC,CASTRDPGEETQYF
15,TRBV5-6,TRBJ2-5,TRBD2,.,TGTGCCAGCAGCTTCGGTAGCGGGAGGGGGGAGACCCAGTACTTC,CASSFGSGRGETQYF